A single sample gave rise to the 28 T cell receptor beta chains below, sequenced in a study of control samples from healthy donors and cancer patients. Sequencing was performed with immunoSEQ multiplex PCR; in TCRdb, only in-frame clones are kept and a portion is missing. This sample yields 85,000 to 90,000 clones, of which approximately 86% are seen a single time; 21% belongs to the top ten. Sequencing was performed on blood. These receptors were taken from a man aged 25-45 years in good health.

V usage is TRBV10-3 and J usage is TRBJ2-5; 13 nucleotides line up with TRBD2. V lost 2 bases and J lost 0; bases outside the gene matches: 3. This CDR3 has 17 residues. Germline CDR1 reads ENHRY; CDR2 reads SYGVKD. The CDR3 is CAISEGGTSGDQETQYF. The CDR3 DNA sequence: TGTGCCATCAGTGAGGGAGGGACTAGCGGGGACCAAGAGACCCAGTACTTC.

In its sample, this clone is medium-sized. V is TRBV5-4 and J is TRBJ1-3; 10 bases fit TRBD1. V shed 2 bases and J 1 base; nucleotides not matched to a gene: 3. This CDR3 has 16 amino acids. Germline values: CDR1 SGHNT, CDR2 YYREEE (reference sequence). CDR3 loop: CASSFDRGRSGNTIYF. DNA of the CDR3: TGTGCCAGCAGCTTTGACAGGGGGCGTTCTGGAAACACCATATATTTT.

The chain has TRBV9 and TRBJ1-2, with D perhaps matching TRBD1 (5 bases). The CDR3 contains 12 residues. The V end was cut by 5 bases, the J end by 2 bases, with 7 bases between. The germline V gene has CDR1 SGDLS and CDR2 YYNGEE. The CDR3 protein is CASREGNYGYTF. CDR3 nucleotides: TGTGCCAGCAGAGAGGGGAACTATGGCTACACCTTC.

The chain has TRBV5-1 and TRBJ1-2, with D possibly matching TRBD1 (6 bases). Trimming removed 2 bases from V and 4 bases from J, with 15 bases in between. CDR3 size: 15 residues. In germline, CDR1 is SGHRS, CDR2 YFSETQ. CDR3 bases: TGCGCCAGCAGCTTAACGGGGGGCGGGAGCTATGGCTACACCTTC. Translated: CASSLTGGGSYGYTF.

This chain uses TRBV10-3 with TRBJ2-2, with unresolved D. V lost 3 bases, J lost 3 bases, and 8 bases lay in between. This CDR3 is 14 amino acids long. Germline values: CDR1 ENHRY, CDR2 SYGVKD. This chain's CDR3 is CAISDGPYTGELFF. The CDR3 DNA reads as TGTGCCATCAGTGACGGTCCGTACACCGGGGAGCTGTTTTTT.

The J gene is TRBJ1-5, the V gene TRBV27, with unresolved D. V was pared by 6 bases and J by 0 bases, with 12 bases between. The CDR3 is 15 amino acids. Germline values: CDR1 MNHEY, CDR2 SMNVEV (reference sequence). The CDR3 protein is CASSLNSLSNQPQHF. In DNA, the CDR3 is TGTGCCAGCAGCTTAAATTCCCTTAGCAATCAGCCCCAGCATTTT.

V usage is TRBV3-1 (or the pseudogene TRBV3-2) and J usage is TRBJ1-1, with D maybe TRBD1 (6 bases). The CDR3 loop spans 17 amino acids. V dropped 0 bases and J dropped 0 bases, with 14 bases sitting between them. Germline V gives CDR1 LGHDT, CDR2 YNNKEL (reference sequence). The CDR3 DNA follows: TGTGCCAGCAGCCAAGAAAGGGGGGCGGGTATGAACACTGAAGCTTTCTTT. Protein: CASSQERGAGMNTEAFF.

The chain combines TRBV7-2 with TRBJ1-2, with D maybe TRBD1 (6 bases). This CDR3 is 13 amino acids long. Trimming pared 5 bases from V and 1 base from J, leaving 8 bases between. Germline assignment: CDR1 SGHTA and CDR2 FQGNSA. CDR3 region: CASSPDSNYGYTF. The DNA of the CDR3 is TGTGCCAGCAGCCCGGACAGTAACTATGGCTACACCTTC.

This clone came up a few times. This chain uses TRBV6-4 with TRBJ2-3, with 9 nucleotides matching TRBD2. The CDR3 covers 16 residues. In germline, CDR1 is MRHNA, CDR2 SNTAGT. Unmatched junction bases numbered 11, after V lost 4 bases and J lost 6 bases. CDR3 bases: TGTGCCAGCAGTGTGAACGGCGGGGGGGCCGGTGATACGCAGTATTTT. Its protein product is CASSVNGGGAGDTQYF.

The chain links TRBV4-1 to TRBJ2-5, with D uncertain. Germline-derived CDR1 and CDR2 are MGHRA and YSYEKL. This CDR3 has 14 amino acids. Trimming took 4 bases from V and 1 from J, leaving 10 bases between them. Here the CDR3 reads CASSPEVIQETQYF. CDR3 sequence (DNA): TGCGCCAGCAGCCCCGAGGTGATCCAAGAGACCCAGTACTTC.

V gene TRBV7-9 combines with J gene TRBJ2-2, with TRBD1 identical over 7 bases. CDR3 size: 14 residues. V shed 5 bases and J 8 bases; nucleotides not matched to a gene: 8. Germline lookup yields CDR1 SEHNR and CDR2 FQNEAQ (reference sequence). In DNA form, the CDR3 reads TGTGCCAGCAGCGCCGACAGGGCTAGGGGGGAGCTGTTTTTT. Protein product: CASSADRARGELFF.

V gene TRBV7-3 combines with J gene TRBJ2-1; 9 bases are a match to TRBD2. This CDR3 is built from 14 residues. V dropped 5 bases and J dropped 6; count of bases not matched to a gene: 5. CDR1 and CDR2 (germline): SGHTA, FQGTGA. CDR3 nucleotides: TGTGCCAGCAGCGCCTCGCGGGGGGGCAATGAGCAGTTCTTC. It yields the protein CASSASRGGNEQFF. Looking up the rest from reference TRBV7-3 and TRBJ2-1 gives the full variable domain: GAGVSQTPSNKVTEKGKYVELRCDPISGHTALYWYRQSLGQGPEFLIYFQGTGAADDSGLPNDRFFAVRPEGSVSTLKIQRTERGDSAVYLCASSASRGGNEQFFGPGTRLTVL.

The V call is TRBV5-6, the J call TRBJ2-1; tentative D call: TRBD1 (5 bases). Germline V gene sequence: CDR1 SGHDT, CDR2 YYEEEE. The CDR3 consists of 12 residues. V was shortened by 2 bases and J by 5 bases, with 5 bases between the two germline ends. The DNA for the CDR3 is TGTGCCAGCAGCTTAGGGGACAATGAGCAGTTCTTC. This encodes CASSLGDNEQFF.

A word on this clone: The junction departs from germline at one end; a sequencing error may be responsible. The chain couples TRBV3-1 (or the pseudogene TRBV3-2) to TRBJ2-3, with D perhaps TRBD2 (6 bases). The CDR3 contains 18 residues. The germline V gene encodes CDR1 LGHDT and CDR2 YNNKEL (reference sequence). CDR3 in DNA: TGTGCCAGCAGCCAAGATATAGAGCGGGCCGATAGCACAAATACGCAGTATTTT. Amino acids: CASSQDIERADSTNTQYF.

Of note for this clone: Because the CDR3's place on the DNA is in doubt, the DNA is left out and the CDR3 is given as listed by TCRdb. The V gene is TRBV5-6, the J gene TRBJ1-2. The CDR3 length is 14 residues, termini included. The germline gives CDR1 SGHDT, CDR2 YYEEEE. The CDR3 region is CASSLVARGAVLAF.

In this sample, this clone turned up a few times. The rearrangement uses TRBV2 and TRBJ2-7; D may be TRBD1 (8 bases). Trimming removed 10 bases at V and 4 bases at J, with 14 bases between. Germline CDR1 is SNHLY and CDR2 is FYNNEI. CDR3 length: 12 amino acids. CDR3 residues: CATQGEGYEQYF. Here the CDR3 DNA reads TGTGCCACACAGGGGGAGGGGTACGAGCAGTACTTC.

The DNA of the CDR3 is TGTGCCAGCAGCCAAGGAGTGGCCCTTCAGAGGGAGACCCAGTACTTC. The encoded protein is CASSQGVALQRETQYF. V usage is TRBV3-1 (or the pseudogene TRBV3-2) and J usage is TRBJ2-5; D remains unclear. Germline V gene data show CDR1 as LGHDT and CDR2 as YNNKEL (reference sequence). The V gene lost 1 base and the J gene lost 5 bases, with 17 bases spanning the gap. The CDR3 length is 16 residues.

The chain uses TRBV28 and TRBJ1-2; weak D call: TRBD1 (5 bases). CDR3 length equals 13 residues. V was clipped by 5 bases and J by 4 bases, with 11 bases between them. In germline, CDR1 is MDHEN, CDR2 SYDVKM. CDR3 in amino acids: CASSPQGLYGYTF. In DNA form, the CDR3 reads TGTGCCAGCAGTCCCCAGGGACTCTATGGCTACACCTTC.

The chain has TRBV5-8 and TRBJ2-7; 7 nucleotides agree with TRBD2. The trim removed 1 base at V and 5 bases at J, leaving 3 bases unmatched. The length of the CDR3 is 13 residues. In germline, CDR1 is SGHTS, CDR2 YDEGEE. The CDR3 nucleotides read TGTGCCAGCAGCTTGCAGGGAGGGCACGAGCAGTACGTC. Its translation: CASSLQGGHEQYV.

The rearrangement joins TRBV29-1 to TRBJ2-3; 7 bases line up with TRBD1. The CDR3 length is 15 residues. Germline V gene lookup returns CDR1 SQVTM and CDR2 ANQGSEA. The ends lost 6 bases at V and 2 bases at J; junction bases unmatched: 11. CDR3 DNA sequence: TGCAGCGTACCCCGACAGGGCCCCCACACAGATACGCAGTATTTT. Amino acids: CSVPRQGPHTDTQYF.

V usage is TRBV2 and J usage is TRBJ1-1; tentative D call: TRBD1 (6 bases). The CDR3 is 14 amino acids. With 4 bases removed from V and 5 bases from J, the gap between germline ends came to 14 bases. Germline CDR1 SNHLY, CDR2 FYNNEI. The DNA of the CDR3 is TGTGCCAGCAGTGGGGGTACAGGGCGGACTGAAGCTTTCTTT. Its translation: CASSGGTGRTEAFF.

The CDR3 region is CASSLGYGADTQYF. Written as DNA, the CDR3 is TGTGCCAGCAGCTTGGGGTATGGGGCAGATACGCAGTATTTT. This sequence joins TRBV5-4 and TRBJ2-3; the D is unclear. This CDR3 contains 14 residues. Germline values: CDR1 SGHNT, CDR2 YYREEE (reference sequence). V was trimmed by 0 bases and J by 4 bases, leaving 9 bases between them.

The chain is built from TRBV5-1 and TRBJ1-4; unclear D gene. Trimming cost V 8 bases and J 0 bases, with 11 bases left between them. CDR1 is SGHRS, CDR2 YFSETQ, per germline. This CDR3 spans 14 amino acids. The CDR3 bases are TGCGCCAGTGGTGACGCGCCAACTAATGAAAAACTGTTTTTT. Its translation: CASGDAPTNEKLFF.

The chain recombines TRBV6-5 with TRBJ1-3; D may be TRBD1 (5 bases). V lost 8 bases, J lost 0 bases, and 11 bases lay in between. Per germline, CDR1 MNHEY and CDR2 SVGAGI. The CDR3 is 14 residues long. CDR3 sequence reads: CASQGEVSGNTIYF. The DNA of the CDR3 is TGTGCCAGCCAGGGAGAGGTCTCTGGAAACACCATATATTTT.

The chain is built from TRBV18 and TRBJ2-3; D may be TRBD2 (6 bases). Germline CDR1 KGHSH, CDR2 LQKENI. Trimming shortened V by 1 base and J by 2 bases, and 7 bases separated the two germline ends. The CDR3 runs 14 residues. CDR3 in amino acids: CASSPRGDTDTQYF. The CDR3 DNA follows: TGTGCCAGCTCACCACGGGGGGACACAGATACGCAGTATTTT. Drawing the rest from reference TRBV18 and TRBJ2-3, the complete variable domain is NAGVMQNPRHLVRRRGQEARLRCSPMKGHSHVYWYRQLPEEGLKFMVYLQKENIIDESGMPKERFSAEFPKEGPSILRIQQVVRGDSAAYFCASSPRGDTDTQYFGPGTRLTVL.

J is TRBJ2-2 and V is TRBV3-1 (or the pseudogene TRBV3-2), with 12 bases aligning to TRBD1. Germline loops: CDR1 LGHDT, CDR2 YNNKEL (reference sequence). The CDR3 has 18 residues. The ends lost 4 bases at V and 4 bases at J; junction bases unmatched: 10. This CDR3 is CASSRRPGQGAATGELFF. CDR3 sequence (DNA): TGTGCCAGCAGCCGACGACCGGGACAGGGGGCGGCCACCGGGGAGCTGTTTTTT.

The chain employs TRBV30 and TRBJ1-1, with D unresolved. Trimming took off 5 bases at V and 4 bases at J, with 17 bases between the two ends. The CDR3 consists of 14 residues. Germline values: CDR1 GTSNPN, CDR2 SVGIG (reference sequence). CDR3 sequence: CAWDPRVFSTEAFF. CDR3 nucleotides: TGTGCCTGGGACCCTCGGGTTTTTAGCACTGAAGCTTTCTTT.

The chain uses TRBV4-1 and TRBJ1-2; no firm D call. Germline V lookup: CDR1 MGHRA, CDR2 YSYEKL. V was cut by 0 bases and J by 4 bases, with 12 bases left in between. The CDR3 totals 15 residues. The CDR3 coding sequence is TGCGCCAGCAGCCAAGATCGGGTAGCGTCCTATGGCTACACCTTC. Its protein product is CASSQDRVASYGYTF.